The clone carrying this T cell receptor (beta chain) was counted ten times or more. Its antigen is unknown. This entry comes from a study of Graves' ophthalmopathy and Graves' hyperthyroidism. As the template, RNA transcripts were used to amplify TCR beta CDR3 regions. The workflow started with a first-round RT-PCR run with HTBI primers and then moved on to a second-round multiplex PCR. TCRdb reprocessed the multiplex PCR reads via MiXCR and lists one record per CDR3 protein. The sample consists of roughly 600,000 distinct CDR3 sequences, about two fifths of them appearing once. The study's findings and limits: Among thyroid clonotypes expanded above 0.001 frequency, most also appeared in blood.

Pregnant or lactating patients and those with other autoimmune diseases or uncontrolled infections were excluded. Germline lookup yields CDR1 KGHDR and CDR2 SFDVKD. The CDR3 totals 14 residues. The genes are TRBV24-1 and TRBJ2-7, with TRBD1 matching over 8 bases. The assigned J gene may be wrong: the sequence end matches TRBJ2-1 better. The TCR originated in an adult man with Graves' hyperthyroidism. The source material was peripheral blood or thyroid tissue (not recorded which). The CDR3 here is CATSDFRQGYEQFF. The CDR3 nucleotides are TGTGCCACCAGTGATTTCCGACAGGGGTACGAGCAGTTCTTC.